Below are 10 T cell receptor beta chains sequenced from a single sample in a study of blood T cell repertoires in COVID-19. Libraries were prepared by immunoSEQ multiplex PCR; TCRdb keeps only in-frame clonotypes and omits some of them. The table shows approximately 150,000 clones, with roughly 86% occurring only once. The sequenced sample consisted of peripheral blood. The origin of the receptors is a woman aged 60-75 years with acute or convalescent COVID-19.

The chain has TRBV6-1 and TRBJ1-2; 12 nucleotides align to TRBD1. This CDR3 is 18 amino acids long. With 4 bases clipped from V and 4 bases from J, the junction kept 13 bases outside the gene matches. CDR1 and CDR2 from the germline V gene are MNHNS and SASEGT. DNA for the CDR3: TGTGCCAGCAGTGGCGCCGGGACAGGGGGCTTATTTTTCTATGGCTACACCTTC. Its protein is CASSGAGTGGLFFYGYTF.

V is TRBV14 and J is TRBJ1-1, with D possibly being TRBD1 (6 bases). V was pared by 1 base and J by 5 bases, with 11 bases between. Germline assignment: CDR1 SGHDN and CDR2 FVKESK. The CDR3 is 14 residues long. The CDR3 spells CASSQVRGMTEAFF. CDR3 bases: TGTGCCAGCAGCCAAGTGAGGGGGATGACTGAAGCTTTCTTT.

This clone was seen just once. V and J are TRBV7-9 and TRBJ1-2; 7 bases match TRBD1. CDR1 and CDR2 from the germline V gene are SEHNR and FQNEAQ (reference sequence). Trimming cost V 1 base and J 4 bases; bases outside gene matches: 18. CDR3 length: 19 amino acids. CDR3 sequence (DNA): TGTGCCAGCAGCTTAGACCGACCCTTAATTGGACAGGAGCCCTATGGCTACACCTTC. This encodes CASSLDRPLIGQEPYGYTF. Supplemented by reference TRBV7-9 and TRBJ1-2, the full variable domain reads DTGVSQNPRHKITKRGQNVTFRCDPISEHNRLYWYRQTLGQGPEFLTYFQNEAQLEKSRLLSDRFSAERPKGSFSTLEIQRTEQGDSAMYLCASSLDRPLIGQEPYGYTFGSGTRLTVV.

The chain couples TRBV19 to TRBJ2-3, with 9 bases fitting TRBD2. This CDR3 region has 14 residues. Trimming cost V 5 bases and J 4 bases; bases outside gene matches: 4. The germline V gene has CDR1 LNHDA and CDR2 SQIVND (reference sequence). CDR3 sequence: CASSLAGGADTQYF. DNA of the CDR3: TGTGCCAGTAGTCTTGCGGGGGGGGCAGATACGCAGTATTTT.

A note on this clone: The junction and the germline gene differ at one end; a read error may be behind it. The CDR3 loop is CASSLRTGSYNEQFF. The CDR3 bases are TGTGCTAGCAGCTTACGGACAGGATCCTACAATGAGCAGTTCTTC. The genes are TRBV7-7 and TRBJ2-1, with 7 bases matching TRBD1. This CDR3 is built from 15 residues. Germline assignment: CDR1 SSHAT and CDR2 FNYEAQ (reference sequence).

This chain uses TRBV10-3 with TRBJ2-5; D gene ambiguous. The germline V and J ends were trimmed by 3 bases and 1 base, with 9 bases remaining between them. This CDR3 comprises 14 residues. Germline V lookup: CDR1 ENHRY, CDR2 SYGVKD. CDR3 sequence reads: CAISDSRSQETQYF. The CDR3 region has the DNA TGTGCCATCAGTGACAGCAGGTCCCAAGAGACCCAGTACTTC.

A word on this clone: The junction departs from the called germline gene at one end, perhaps through a read error. This rearrangement joins TRBV5-4 to TRBJ2-2; 7 bases fit TRBD2. Germline V CDR1 and CDR2: SGHNT, YYREEE (reference sequence). CDR3 size: 17 residues. CDR3 nucleotide sequence: TGTGCCAGCAGCTGGGATGCGGGGGACCCGAACCCCGGGGAGCTGTTTTTT. Residues: CASSWDAGDPNPGELFF.

This chain links TRBV4-1 with TRBJ2-5; 8 bases match TRBD2. Germline-derived CDR1 and CDR2 are MGHRA and YSYEKL. V lost 0 bases and J lost 1; bases outside the gene matches: 1. This CDR3 region has 15 residues. The CDR3: CASSQEGLAQETQYF. CDR3 in DNA: TGCGCCAGCAGCCAAGAAGGACTAGCCCAAGAGACCCAGTACTTC.

The V gene is TRBV29-1, the J gene TRBJ2-7, with 7 bases fitting TRBD1. The germline V gene has CDR1 SQVTM and CDR2 ANQGSEA. The CDR3 runs 13 residues. V lost 1 base, J lost 2 bases, and 2 bases stayed unmatched. The CDR3 coding sequence is TGCAGCGTTGAAGGGACAGGAACCTACGAGCAGTACTTC. Encoded protein: CSVEGTGTYEQYF.

The chain joins TRBV19 to TRBJ2-1, with TRBD2 matching 11 bases. There are 16 residues in the CDR3. From germline, CDR1 is LNHDA and CDR2 SQIVND (reference sequence). V lost 5 bases to trimming and J lost 7 bases; unmatched junction nucleotides: 10. CDR3 in DNA: TGTGCCAGTAGTGTTTATAGCGGGGGGGCCGGGAATGAGCAGTTCTTC. Amino acids: CASSVYSGGAGNEQFF. The full variable domain, its missing parts supplied by reference TRBV19 and TRBJ2-1, is DGGITQSPKYLFRKEGQNVTLSCEQNLNHDAMYWYRQDPGQGLRLIYYSQIVNDFQKGDIAEGYSVSREKKESFPLTVTSAQKNPTAFYLCASSVYSGGAGNEQFFGPGTRLTVL.